The TCR beta chain described here comes from a study of blood T cell repertoires in COVID-19. Study information: Nucleic acid was either cDNA or gDNA, and it came from T cells, B-cell-depleted T cells, or PBMCs.

Per the study methods: How many nucleated cells were present was estimated from reference gene primer amplification. Clones were sequenced by immunoSEQ multiplex PCR, and TCRdb holds only the in-frame ones, with some missing. V and J calls and clone size follow that table, whereas D and trimming were derived from the DNA. The profile shows around 200,000 clones, about 80% of them singletons. Looked up from germline, CDR1 is ENHRY and CDR2 is SYGVKD. The ends were cut back, 2 bases at V and 4 bases at J, with 8 bases in the middle. CDR3 size: 13 residues. Only one count was recorded for this clone. The material sequenced was peripheral blood. The origin of this receptor is a man in his thirties or forties with active or convalescent COVID-19. The V and J genes are TRBV10-3 and TRBJ1-1; D possibly corresponds to TRBD1 (6 bases). Written as DNA, the CDR3 is TGTGCCATCAGTGAGGGCAGGGGCACTGAAGCTTTCTTT. It specifies CAISEGRGTEAFF.